What follows is one TCR beta chain and its context. These data come from a study of neoadjuvant anti-PD-1 for oral cavity cancer. Assay used: immunoSEQ multiplex PCR; TCRdb lists only in-frame clones, some missing. Counted here are thousands of clones, approximately 59% occurring once; the ten biggest clones make up roughly 7.6%. The time point denotes: after neoadjuvant nivolumab, at surgical resection. Patients were newly diagnosed with stage II-IVA oral cavity squamous cell carcinoma without prior systemic or radiation treatment. CDR1 is KGHSH, CDR2 LQKENI, per germline. This CDR3 spans 14 amino acids. The V gene lost 3 bases and the J gene lost 7 bases, with 15 bases spanning the gap.

This rearrangement joins TRBV18 to TRBJ1-2, with D unresolved. Sequenced material: tumor tissue, taken after nivolumab (anti-PD-1) treatment. The origin of this receptor is a person aged 35 to 85 with oral cavity squamous cell carcinoma. CDR3 nucleotides: TGTGCCAGCTCACCTGAAGGCGGGAGTGGTGGCTACACCTTC. Protein product: CASSPEGGSGGYTF.